This T cell receptor (beta chain) was recorded in a study of blood T cells in healthy people across ages. V lost 0 bases and J lost 7; bases outside the gene matches: 5. CDR1 is SGHKS, CDR2 YYEKEE, per germline (reference sequence). The CDR3 covers 14 residues. A sample-barcoded 5' primer and a J-beta primer mix were used in a second PCR of roughly 7 to 11 cycles. MiXCR was run by TCRdb on the 5' RACE reads, yielding one entry per CDR3 protein. The sample lists about 650,000 distinct CDR3 sequences, about 30% occurring once. This receptor was obtained from a woman over 75 in good health. The sample was blood. The V call is TRBV5-5, the J call TRBJ2-5; 8 positions match TRBD1. This CDR3 reads CASSLGAGGGTQYF. The DNA of the CDR3 is TGTGCCAGCAGCTTGGGAGCAGGGGGCGGGACCCAGTACTTC.